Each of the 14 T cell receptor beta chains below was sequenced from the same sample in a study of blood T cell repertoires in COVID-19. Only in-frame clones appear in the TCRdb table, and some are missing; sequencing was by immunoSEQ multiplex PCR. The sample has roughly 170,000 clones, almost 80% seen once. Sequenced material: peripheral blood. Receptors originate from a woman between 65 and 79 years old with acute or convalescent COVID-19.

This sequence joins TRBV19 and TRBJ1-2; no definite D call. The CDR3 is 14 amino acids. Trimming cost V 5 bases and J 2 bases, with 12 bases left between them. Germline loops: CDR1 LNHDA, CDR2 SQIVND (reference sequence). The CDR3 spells CASSAPGNNYGYTF. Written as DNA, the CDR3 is TGTGCCAGTAGTGCCCCCGGGAACAACTATGGCTACACCTTC.

The CDR3 DNA reads TGTGCCAGCAGCTCCCAAGCGGGAGGGCCACTTAGTGAGCAGTTCTTC. This encodes CASSSQAGGPLSEQFF. V usage is TRBV7-6 and J usage is TRBJ2-1; TRBD2 matches at 10 bases. Germline V CDR1 and CDR2: SGHVS, FNYEAQ. With 4 bases clipped from V and 9 bases from J, the junction kept 12 bases outside the gene matches. This CDR3 spans 16 amino acids.

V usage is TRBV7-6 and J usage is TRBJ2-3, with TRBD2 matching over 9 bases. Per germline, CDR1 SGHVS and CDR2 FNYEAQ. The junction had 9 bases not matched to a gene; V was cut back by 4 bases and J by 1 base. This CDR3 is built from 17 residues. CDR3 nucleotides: TGTGCCAGCAGCTCTCTCGTAGCGGGAGTCGGCACAGATACGCAGTATTTT. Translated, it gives CASSSLVAGVGTDTQYF.

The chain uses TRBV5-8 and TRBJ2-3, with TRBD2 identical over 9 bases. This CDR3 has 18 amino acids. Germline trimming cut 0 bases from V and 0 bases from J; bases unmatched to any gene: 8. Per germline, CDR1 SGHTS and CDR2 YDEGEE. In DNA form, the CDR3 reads TGTGCCAGCAGCTTGGCCCTACTAGCGGGTTCTAGCACAGATACGCAGTATTTT. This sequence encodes CASSLALLAGSSTDTQYF.

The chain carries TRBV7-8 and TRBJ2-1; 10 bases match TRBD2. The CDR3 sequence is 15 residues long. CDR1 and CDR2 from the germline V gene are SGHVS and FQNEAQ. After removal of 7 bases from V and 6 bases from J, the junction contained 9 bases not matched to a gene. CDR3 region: CASTETSGVINEQFF. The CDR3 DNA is TGTGCCAGCACCGAAACTAGCGGGGTAATCAATGAGCAGTTCTTC.

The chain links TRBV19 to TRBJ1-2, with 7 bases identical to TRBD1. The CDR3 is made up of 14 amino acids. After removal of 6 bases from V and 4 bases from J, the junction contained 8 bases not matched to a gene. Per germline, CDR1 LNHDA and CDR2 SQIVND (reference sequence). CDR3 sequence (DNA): TGTGCCAGTAGAAGCGGACAGGAGTCCTATGGCTACACCTTC. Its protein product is CASRSGQESYGYTF.

CDR3 DNA: TGTGCCAGCAGCCCAGCGGGGACTGAAGCTTTCTTT. Amino acids: CASSPAGTEAFF. J is TRBJ1-1 and V is TRBV7-9; no clear D. V lost 5 bases, J lost 5 bases, and 9 bases lay in between. CDR1 and CDR2 (germline): SEHNR, FQNEAQ (reference sequence). The CDR3 is made up of 12 amino acids.

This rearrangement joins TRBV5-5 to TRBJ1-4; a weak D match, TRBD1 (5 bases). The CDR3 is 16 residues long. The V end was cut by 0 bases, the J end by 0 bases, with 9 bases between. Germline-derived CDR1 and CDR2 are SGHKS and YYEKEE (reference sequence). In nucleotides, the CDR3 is TGTGCCAGCAGCTTGGTTGGGGGGTCAACTAATGAAAAACTGTTTTTT. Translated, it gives CASSLVGGSTNEKLFF.

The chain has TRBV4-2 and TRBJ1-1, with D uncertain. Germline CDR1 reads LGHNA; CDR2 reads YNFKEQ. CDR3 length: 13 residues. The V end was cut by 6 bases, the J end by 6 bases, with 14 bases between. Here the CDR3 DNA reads TGTGCCAGCAGTGAAACTCTCACGTCTGAAGCTTTCTTT. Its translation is CASSETLTSEAFF.

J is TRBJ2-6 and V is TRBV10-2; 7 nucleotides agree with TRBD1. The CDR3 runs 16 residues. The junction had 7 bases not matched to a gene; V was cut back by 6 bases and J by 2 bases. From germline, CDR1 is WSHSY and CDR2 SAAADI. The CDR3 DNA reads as TGCGCCAGCAGACAGGGGAGTAGGACTGGGGCCAACGTCCTGACTTTC. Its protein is CASRQGSRTGANVLTF.

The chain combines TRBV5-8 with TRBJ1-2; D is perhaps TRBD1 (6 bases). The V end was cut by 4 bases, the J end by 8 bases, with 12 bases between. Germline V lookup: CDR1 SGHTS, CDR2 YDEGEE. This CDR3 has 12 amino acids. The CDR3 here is CASSRGGRGYTF. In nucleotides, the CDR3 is TGTGCCAGCAGCCGGGGGGGCAGAGGCTACACCTTC.

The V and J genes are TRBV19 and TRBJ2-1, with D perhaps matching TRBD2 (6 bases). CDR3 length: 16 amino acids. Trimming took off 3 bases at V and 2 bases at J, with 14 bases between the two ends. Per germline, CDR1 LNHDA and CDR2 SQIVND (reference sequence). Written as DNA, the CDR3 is TGTGCCAGTAGTATCTCCCCAGCGGGTACCTACAATGAGCAGTTCTTC. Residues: CASSISPAGTYNEQFF.

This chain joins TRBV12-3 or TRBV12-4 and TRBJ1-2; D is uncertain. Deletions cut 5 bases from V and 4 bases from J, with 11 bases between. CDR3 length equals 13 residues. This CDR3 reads CASSLSESYGYTF. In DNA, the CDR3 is TGTGCCAGCAGTCTGTCGGAGAGCTATGGCTACACCTTC.

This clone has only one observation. CDR3 nucleotides: TGTGCCAGCAGCCAAGTAGCCTACGAGCAGTACTTC. Translated, it gives CASSQVAYEQYF. The chain links TRBV3-1 (or the pseudogene TRBV3-2) to TRBJ2-7; no firm D call. The CDR3 runs 12 residues. V was cut by 1 base and J by 2 bases, with 3 bases left in between. Germline V gene lookup returns CDR1 LGHDT and CDR2 YNNKEL (reference sequence).